This TCR beta chain originates from a study of control samples from healthy donors and cancer patients. The protocol was immunoSEQ multiplex PCR, while the TCRdb copy is restricted to in-frame clones and leaves out a portion. This table has some 74,000 clones, approximately 94% appearing once. V was trimmed by 0 bases and J by 4 bases, leaving 15 bases between them. This CDR3 has 16 residues. Germline CDR1 is LGHNA and CDR2 is YNFKEQ. V usage is TRBV4-2 and J usage is TRBJ1-2, with D perhaps TRBD1 (5 bases). The sequenced material came from blood. This clonotype originated in a woman aged 30 to 39 in good health. This chain's CDR3 is CASSQDLGRGRYGYTF. CDR3 nucleotide sequence: TGTGCCAGCAGCCAAGATCTCGGGCGGGGCCGCTATGGCTACACCTTC.